A single sample gave rise to the 27 T cell receptor beta chains below, sequenced in a study of radiotherapy plus CTLA-4 blockade in lung cancer. Clones were sequenced by immunoSEQ multiplex PCR, and TCRdb holds only the in-frame ones, with some missing. This sample carries tens of thousands of clones, about 72% of them seen once, and the ten largest clones take about 15%. Sequencing used peripheral blood, obtained from a patient treated with radiotherapy plus ipilimumab. All receptors come from a human donor with non-small cell lung cancer whose response to radiotherapy plus ipilimumab could not be evaluated. Some clones in this sample may be carry-over from other donors' samples.

About this clone itself: Because it lacks the conserved phenylalanine or tryptophan at the end, this CDR3 is likely a read error. The chain employs TRBV2 and TRBJ1-2, with D maybe TRBD1 (6 bases). Between the trimmed V and J ends, which lost 7 bases and 7 bases, there was a span of 13 bases. The CDR3 is 12 amino acids. CDR1 and CDR2 from the germline V gene are SNHLY and FYNNEI. CDR3 protein: CASTQGIGGYTV. The CDR3 coding sequence is TGTGCCAGCACGCAGGGGATTGGTGGCTACACCGTC.

V gene TRBV7-2 combines with J gene TRBJ1-6; D is ambiguous. This CDR3 contains 13 residues. The germline V gene encodes CDR1 SGHTA and CDR2 FQGNSA. V was pared by 4 bases and J by 7 bases, with 8 bases between. DNA of the CDR3: TGTGCCAGCAGCTCGCAACAGAATTCACCCCTCCACTTT. This sequence encodes CASSSQQNSPLHF.

This clone was seen more than once but under ten times. The chain couples TRBV5-1 to TRBJ2-5; 9 bases map to TRBD1. V was pared by 4 bases and J by 4 bases, with 11 bases of the junction left unmatched. The germline V gene has CDR1 SGHRS and CDR2 YFSETQ. CDR3 length: 16 amino acids. The CDR3 loop reads CASSTGPGQGTETQYF. The DNA for the CDR3 is TGCGCCAGCAGCACAGGACCGGGACAGGGAACAGAGACCCAGTACTTC.

This rearrangement joins TRBV5-1 to TRBJ2-1, with TRBD1 matching over 8 bases. The V segment lost 4 bases and the J segment 2 bases; nucleotides outside the gene matches: 2. The CDR3 runs 14 residues. CDR1 SGHRS and CDR2 YFSETQ come from the germline V gene. DNA of the CDR3: TGCGCCAGCAGCCTGGACAGGGCCTACAATGAGCAGTTCTTC. This gives the protein CASSLDRAYNEQFF.

With respect to this clone: As the CDR3 is not closed by the conserved phenylalanine or tryptophan, this likely results from a read error. The gene calls are TRBV2 and TRBJ2-2, with unresolved D. The germline V gene encodes CDR1 SNHLY and CDR2 FYNNEI. The germline V and J ends were trimmed by 5 bases and 3 bases, with 4 bases remaining between them. The CDR3 is made up of 12 amino acids. The CDR3 DNA reads as TGTGCCAGCAGTAAACACACCGGGGAGCTGTTTGTT. It yields the protein CASSKHTGELFV.

The J gene is TRBJ1-1, the V gene TRBV9, with D perhaps TRBD1 (6 bases). Germline-derived CDR1 and CDR2 are SGDLS and YYNGEE. This CDR3 is 15 amino acids long. The V end was cut by 1 base, the J end by 1 base, with 11 bases between. The DNA for the CDR3 is TGTGCCAGCAGCGTACTTCCGGACAGGAACACTGAAGCTTTCTTT. Its protein is CASSVLPDRNTEAFF.

This clone turned up a few times. The chain carries TRBV5-1 and TRBJ2-7; 12 bases line up with TRBD1. CDR3 length: 19 amino acids. Germline trimming cut 3 bases from V and 3 bases from J; bases unmatched to any gene: 16. In germline, CDR1 is SGHRS, CDR2 YFSETQ. CDR3 in amino acids: CASSSSGQGAAAKRYEQYF. The CDR3 coding sequence is TGCGCCAGCAGCTCATCGGGACAGGGGGCGGCAGCGAAGCGCTACGAGCAGTACTTC.

The table lists this clone with a count of one. The rearrangement links TRBV27 to TRBJ2-1; a possible D gene is TRBD1 (6 bases). V dropped 2 bases and J dropped 5 bases, with 10 bases sitting between them. This CDR3 spans 14 amino acids. Germline lookup yields CDR1 MNHEY and CDR2 SMNVEV (reference sequence). The CDR3 protein is CASSLMGAHNEQFF. For the CDR3, the DNA is TGTGCCAGCAGTTTAATGGGGGCTCACAATGAGCAGTTCTTC.

The CDR3 DNA reads TGCGCCAGCAGCTCGGCCCCCGGACAGGGGTCCACCTACGAGCAGTACTTC. It translates to CASSSAPGQGSTYEQYF. The chain combines TRBV5-1 with TRBJ2-5, with 9 nucleotides matching TRBD1. The better agreement between TRBJ2-7 and the DNA end casts doubt on the J call. CDR1 is SGHRS, CDR2 YFSETQ, per germline. This CDR3 comprises 17 residues.

The chain recombines TRBV4-2 with TRBJ2-5; 7 positions agree with TRBD2. The assigned J gene may be wrong: the sequence end matches TRBJ2-7 better. CDR3 size: 14 residues. CDR1 is LGHNA, CDR2 YNFKEQ, per germline. CDR3 coding DNA: TGTGCCAGCAGGGGGAGGGGCGTCGGGGACGAGCAGTACTTC. Its translation is CASRGRGVGDEQYF.

The chain couples TRBV20-1 to TRBJ1-6; D unclear. Germline V gene sequence: CDR1 DFQATT, CDR2 SNEGSKA (reference sequence). The CDR3 loop spans 11 amino acids. The V gene lost 6 bases and the J gene lost 14 bases, with 14 bases spanning the gap. The CDR3 bases are TGCAGTGCCGTCGGTATTTGGTCCCTCCACTTT. Translated: CSAVGIWSLHF.

This clone was seen ten or more times. An end of the junction does not agree with germline; a read error may underlie this. The chain employs TRBV7-7 and TRBJ2-5; TRBD2 matches 11 bases. This CDR3 region has 16 residues. Per germline, CDR1 SSHAT and CDR2 FNYEAQ (reference sequence). The CDR3 DNA reads as TGTGCTAGCAGCGTAGGGCAACTAGCGGGGGTTAAGACCCAGTACTTC. Its protein product is CASSVGQLAGVKTQYF.

CDR3: CASRDAGRGNNSPLHF. The CDR3 nucleotides are TGTGCCAGTAGGGATGCAGGAAGGGGGAATAATTCACCCCTCCACTTT. The V and J genes are TRBV19 and TRBJ1-6, with a possible D match to TRBD1 (6 bases). CDR3 length: 16 residues. CDR1 and CDR2 from the germline V gene are LNHDA and SQIVND (reference sequence). V was trimmed by 6 bases and J by 5 bases, leaving 17 bases between them.

The rearrangement uses TRBV7-8 and TRBJ1-6; 12 bases are a match to TRBD1. The trim removed 4 bases at V and 10 bases at J, leaving 11 bases unmatched. Germline lookup yields CDR1 SGHVS and CDR2 FQNEAQ. This CDR3 is built from 17 residues. The CDR3 loop reads CASSSLLGTGGRSPLHF. The DNA of the CDR3 is TGTGCCAGCAGCTCGCTTCTGGGGACAGGGGGCCGGTCACCCCTCCACTTT.

This clone was seen only a few times. This chain links TRBV29-1 with TRBJ1-2, with D uncertain. This CDR3 is built from 10 residues. Germline CDR1 is SQVTM and CDR2 is ANQGSEA. V lost 6 bases and J lost 7, with 9 bases in between. The CDR3 spells CSVGITGYTF. CDR3 coding DNA: TGCAGCGTCGGGATAACTGGCTACACCTTC.

The chain uses TRBV27 and TRBJ1-2; the match to TRBD1 covers 10 bases. Trimming removed 4 bases from V and 8 bases from J; junction bases left unmatched: 7. The length of the CDR3 is 14 residues. CDR1 and CDR2 from the germline V gene are MNHEY and SMNVEV (reference sequence). For the CDR3, the DNA is TGTGCCAGCAGTTCCTCGGACAGGGGGGCGGGCTACACCTTC. It yields the protein CASSSSDRGAGYTF.

The chain recombines TRBV10-3 with TRBJ1-5; D is undetermined. Germline loops: CDR1 ENHRY, CDR2 SYGVKD. The CDR3 is made up of 13 amino acids. The chain's CDR3 is CATAVDSNQPQHF. The CDR3 DNA follows: TGTGCAACGGCGGTGGATAGCAATCAGCCCCAGCATTTT.

This clone has a handful of counts. The rearrangement uses TRBV19 and TRBJ2-3; TRBD1 agrees at 9 bases. In germline, CDR1 is LNHDA, CDR2 SQIVND (reference sequence). Trimming took 3 bases from V and 4 from J; bases not matched to a gene: 5. The CDR3 has 15 residues. CDR3 bases: TGTGCCAGTAGTATCGGGACAGGGCCTCCAGATACGCAGTATTTT. Translation gives CASSIGTGPPDTQYF.

This chain joins TRBV10-3 and TRBJ1-5, with D perhaps TRBD1 (6 bases). Per germline, CDR1 ENHRY and CDR2 SYGVKD. Trimming shortened V by 3 bases and J by 4 bases, and 13 bases separated the two germline ends. The CDR3 loop spans 15 amino acids. DNA for the CDR3: TGTGCCATCAGTGACGGGGGGGCAGGTAATCAGCCCCAGCATTTT. Its translation is CAISDGGAGNQPQHF.

The gene calls are TRBV5-1 and TRBJ2-5, with 15 bases identical to TRBD2. V shed 4 bases, J shed 4 bases, and the junction held 2 bases outside the gene matches. CDR1 SGHRS and CDR2 YFSETQ come from the germline V gene. The CDR3 sequence is 15 residues long. The CDR3 is CASSKGLAGGETQYF. CDR3 nucleotides: TGCGCCAGCAGCAAGGGACTAGCGGGGGGAGAGACCCAGTACTTC.

The chain carries TRBV4-3 and TRBJ2-2; 10 bases fit TRBD2. Germline values: CDR1 LGHNA, CDR2 YSLEER. The V gene end was trimmed by 7 bases and the J gene end by 4 bases; junction bases not matched to a gene: 9. The CDR3 spans 16 residues. CDR3: CASKQREGLGTGELFF. CDR3 coding DNA: TGCGCCAGCAAACAGCGGGAGGGGCTGGGCACCGGGGAGCTGTTTTTT.

This clone has a handful of counts. The genes are TRBV5-4 and TRBJ1-6; a possible D gene is TRBD1 (6 bases). The CDR3 consists of 16 residues. V lost 4 bases and J 5 bases, leaving 16 bases between the germline ends. Germline lookup yields CDR1 SGHNT and CDR2 YYREEE (reference sequence). Here the CDR3 DNA reads TGTGCCAGCAGCCCCGGACAGTATGTGGATAATTCACCCCTCCACTTT. Its translation: CASSPGQYVDNSPLHF. Drawing the rest from reference TRBV5-4 and TRBJ1-6, the complete variable domain is ETGVTQSPTHLIKTRGQQVTLRCSSQSGHNTVSWYQQALGQGPQFIFQYYREEENGRGNFPPRFSGLQFPNYSSELNVNALELDDSALYLCASSPGQYVDNSPLHFGNGTRLTVT.

CDR3: CASSHLAGGPNNEQFF. As DNA, the CDR3 is TGCGCCAGCAGCCACCTAGCGGGGGGGCCGAACAATGAGCAGTTCTTC. The chain joins TRBV4-3 to TRBJ2-1; 12 bases align to TRBD2. Germline V gives CDR1 LGHNA, CDR2 YSLEER. V shed 3 bases and J 5 bases; nucleotides not matched to a gene: 5. CDR3 length: 16 residues.

This chain joins TRBV5-1 and TRBJ2-7, with unresolved D. The CDR3 is made up of 12 amino acids. The V and J ends lost 3 bases and 5 bases respectively, with 9 bases between them. Germline V gives CDR1 SGHRS, CDR2 YFSETQ. CDR3 amino acids: CASSWFGHEQYF. The CDR3 region has the DNA TGCGCCAGCAGCTGGTTTGGGCACGAGCAGTACTTC.

This sequence joins TRBV5-4 and TRBJ2-5; 8 positions agree with TRBD2. Looked up from germline, CDR1 is SGHNT and CDR2 is YYREEE (reference sequence). V was clipped by 5 bases and J by 3 bases; unmatched bases: 9. This CDR3 spans 15 amino acids. CDR3 sequence: CASRGGELAEETQYF. As DNA, the CDR3 is TGTGCCAGCAGGGGGGGGGAACTAGCGGAAGAGACCCAGTACTTC.

V is TRBV6-5 and J is TRBJ2-1; 15 bases are shared with TRBD2. The CDR3 is 16 residues long. The V gene end was trimmed by 0 bases and the J gene end by 9 bases; junction bases not matched to a gene: 3. Germline CDR1 is MNHEY and CDR2 is SVGAGI. The CDR3 DNA sequence: TGTGCCAGCAGTTACTCGTGGACTAGCGGGGGGGTTGAGCAGTTCTTC. It yields the protein CASSYSWTSGGVEQFF.

The chain carries TRBV5-1 and TRBJ2-3, with 9 bases matching TRBD2. Germline assignment: CDR1 SGHRS and CDR2 YFSETQ. V was pared by 7 bases and J by 0 bases, with 6 bases of the junction left unmatched. The CDR3 is made up of 15 amino acids. CDR3 nucleotides: TGCGCCAGCTCGACTAGCGGCTCTAGCACAGATACGCAGTATTTT. Amino acids: CASSTSGSSTDTQYF.